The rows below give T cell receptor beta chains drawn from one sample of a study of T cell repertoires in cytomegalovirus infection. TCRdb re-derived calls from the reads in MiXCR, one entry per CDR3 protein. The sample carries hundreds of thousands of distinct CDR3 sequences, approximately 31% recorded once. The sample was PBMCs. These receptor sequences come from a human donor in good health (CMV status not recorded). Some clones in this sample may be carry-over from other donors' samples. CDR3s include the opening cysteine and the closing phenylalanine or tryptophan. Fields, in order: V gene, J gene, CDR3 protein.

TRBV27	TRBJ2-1	CASSLTGTGSYNEQFF
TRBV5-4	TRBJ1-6	CASSRDRAYNSPLHF
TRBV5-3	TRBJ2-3	CASSFSDRGRGYTQYF
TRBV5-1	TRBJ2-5	CASSDHGGRETQYF
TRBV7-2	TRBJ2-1	CASSLDRVPYNEQFF
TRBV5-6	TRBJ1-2	CASSLGQGTLGYGYTF
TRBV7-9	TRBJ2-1	CASSLDGGRYNEQFF
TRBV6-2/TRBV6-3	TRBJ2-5	CASWGAHSMETQYF
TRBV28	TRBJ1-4	CASSAAGAGRNEKLFF
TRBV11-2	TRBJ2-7	CASSTGTGVSSYEQYF
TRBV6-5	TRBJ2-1	CASSAQIGRREQFF
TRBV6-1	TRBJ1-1	CASTGTVAASFF
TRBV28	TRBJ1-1	CASSLESAVERGAFF
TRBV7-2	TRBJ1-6	CASSLASPPRHSPLHF
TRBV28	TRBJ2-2	CASTSGFTGELFF
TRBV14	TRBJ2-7	CASSQPRGYEQYF
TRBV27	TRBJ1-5	CASSLGDSGDQPQHF
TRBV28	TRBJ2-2	CASSARDRDPGELFF
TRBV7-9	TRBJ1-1	CASSLDGTEITEAFF
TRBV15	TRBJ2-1	CATSGSYGGYNEQFF
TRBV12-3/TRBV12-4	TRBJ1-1	CASRTGTANTEAFF
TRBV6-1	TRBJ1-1	CASSTQANTEAFF
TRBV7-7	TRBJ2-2	CASSLASLAGNTGELFF
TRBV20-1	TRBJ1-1	CSVGKGAATEAFF
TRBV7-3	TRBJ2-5	CASSLTPQETHYF
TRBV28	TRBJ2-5	CASSLIGNVDTQYF
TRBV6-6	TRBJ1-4	CASSSPRGWASEKLFF
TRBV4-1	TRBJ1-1	CASSQRDRGINTEAFF
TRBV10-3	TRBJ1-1	CAISKGANTEAFF
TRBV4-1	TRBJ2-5	CASSQEGPREETQYF
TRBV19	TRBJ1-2	CASSPTGTAYGYTF
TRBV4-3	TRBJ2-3	CASSQDPGLGEADTQYF
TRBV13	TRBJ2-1	CASSFGESSYNEQFF
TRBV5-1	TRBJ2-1	CASSREGLRNEQFF
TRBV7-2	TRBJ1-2	CASSLATGISYGYTF
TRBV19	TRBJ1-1	CASKGTWGATEAFF
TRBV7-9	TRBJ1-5	CASSSRADQPQHF
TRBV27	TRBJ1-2	CASSFAGAYGYTF
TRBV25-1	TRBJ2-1	CASSERGGNYNEQFF
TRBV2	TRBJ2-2	CASSETSGGDTGELFF
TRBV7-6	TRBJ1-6	CASSRPGSSPLHF